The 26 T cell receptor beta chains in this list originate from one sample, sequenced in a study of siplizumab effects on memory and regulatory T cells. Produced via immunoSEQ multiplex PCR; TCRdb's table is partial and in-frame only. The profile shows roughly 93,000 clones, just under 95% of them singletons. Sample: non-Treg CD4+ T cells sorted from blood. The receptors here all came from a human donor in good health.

The CDR3 DNA is TGTGCCGCCAGTTCGGGACAGGTACTAAAGTCGTTCTTT. This translates into CAASSGQVLKSFF. The V and J genes are TRBV28 and TRBJ1-1; 8 positions agree with TRBD1. V trimming: 11 bases; J trimming: 14 bases; junction bases outside the gene matches: 19. Per the germline V gene, CDR1 is MDHEN and CDR2 is SYDVKM. This CDR3 contains 13 residues.

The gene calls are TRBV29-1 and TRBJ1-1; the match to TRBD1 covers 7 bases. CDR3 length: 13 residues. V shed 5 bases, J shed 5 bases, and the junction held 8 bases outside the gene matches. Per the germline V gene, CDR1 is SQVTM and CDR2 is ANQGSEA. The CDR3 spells CSVSRGMRTEAFF. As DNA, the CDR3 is TGCAGCGTTTCCAGGGGGATGAGGACTGAAGCTTTCTTT.

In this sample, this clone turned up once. CDR3 DNA sequence: TGCGCCAGCAGCTCGGCTTTAGACAGGGGGGGACACAATGAGCAGTTCTTC. It encodes CASSSALDRGGHNEQFF. The rearrangement links TRBV5-1 to TRBJ2-1, with 9 bases identical to TRBD1. The germline V gene encodes CDR1 SGHRS and CDR2 YFSETQ. J lost 5 bases, V lost 3 bases, and 12 bases had no gene match. The CDR3 is 17 residues long. The full variable domain, completed using reference TRBV5-1 and TRBJ2-1, is KAGVTQTPRYLIKTRGQQVTLSCSPISGHRSVSWYQQTPGQGLQFLFEYFSETQRNKGNFPGRFSGRQFSNSRSEMNVSTLELGDSALYLCASSSALDRGGHNEQFFGPGTRLTVL.

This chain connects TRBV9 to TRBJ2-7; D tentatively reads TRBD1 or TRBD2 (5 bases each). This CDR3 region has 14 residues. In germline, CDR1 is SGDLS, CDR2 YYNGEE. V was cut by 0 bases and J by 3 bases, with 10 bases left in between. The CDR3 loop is CASSVEMGVYEQYF. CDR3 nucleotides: TGTGCCAGCAGCGTAGAGATGGGGGTCTACGAGCAGTACTTC.

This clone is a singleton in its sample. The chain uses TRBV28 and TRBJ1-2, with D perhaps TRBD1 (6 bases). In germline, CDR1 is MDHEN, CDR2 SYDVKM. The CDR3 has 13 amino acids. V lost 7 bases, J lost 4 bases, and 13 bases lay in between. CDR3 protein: CASTNRAPYGYTF. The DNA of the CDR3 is TGTGCCAGCACCAACAGGGCTCCCTATGGCTACACCTTC.

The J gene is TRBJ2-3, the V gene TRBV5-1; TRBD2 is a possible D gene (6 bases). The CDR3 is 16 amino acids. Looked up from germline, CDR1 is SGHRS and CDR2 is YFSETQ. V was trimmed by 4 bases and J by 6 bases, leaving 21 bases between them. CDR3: CASSPGLREIEDTQYF. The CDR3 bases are TGCGCCAGCAGCCCAGGGCTTCGGGAGATAGAGGATACGCAGTATTTT.

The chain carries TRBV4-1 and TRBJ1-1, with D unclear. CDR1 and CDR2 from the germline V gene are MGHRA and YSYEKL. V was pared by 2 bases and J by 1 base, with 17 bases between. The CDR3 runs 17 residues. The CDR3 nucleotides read TGCGCCAGCAGCCAATTCTTCGTGTTTGAGACGAACACTGAAGCTTTCTTT. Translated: CASSQFFVFETNTEAFF.

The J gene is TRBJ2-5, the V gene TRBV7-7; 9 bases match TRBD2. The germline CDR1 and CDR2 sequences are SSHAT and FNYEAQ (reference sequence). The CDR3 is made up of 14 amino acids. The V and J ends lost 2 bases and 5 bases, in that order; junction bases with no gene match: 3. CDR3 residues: CASSLISGSETQYF. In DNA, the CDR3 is TGTGCCAGCAGCTTAATTAGCGGGAGTGAGACCCAGTACTTC.

This CDR3 reads CASSLDRTENTGELFF. The CDR3 nucleotides are TGTGCCAGCAGCTTAGATCGGACCGAGAACACCGGGGAGCTGTTTTTT. The chain links TRBV7-9 to TRBJ2-2; D remains unclear. Trimming pared 1 base from V and 1 base from J, leaving 10 bases between. The CDR3 length is 16 residues. Germline V lookup: CDR1 SEHNR, CDR2 FQNEAQ (reference sequence).

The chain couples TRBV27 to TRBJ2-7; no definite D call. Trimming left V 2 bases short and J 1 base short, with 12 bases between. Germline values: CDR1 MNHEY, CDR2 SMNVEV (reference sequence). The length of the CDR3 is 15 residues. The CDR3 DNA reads TGTGCCAGCAGTTTACGGCGCGCGGCATCCTACGAGCAGTACTTC. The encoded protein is CASSLRRAASYEQYF.

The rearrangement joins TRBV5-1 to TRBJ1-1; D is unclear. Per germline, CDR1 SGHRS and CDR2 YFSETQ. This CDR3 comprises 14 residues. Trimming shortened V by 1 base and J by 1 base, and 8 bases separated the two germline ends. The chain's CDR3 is CASSLIFQNTEAFF. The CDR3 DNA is TGCGCCAGCAGCTTGATTTTTCAGAACACTGAAGCTTTCTTT.

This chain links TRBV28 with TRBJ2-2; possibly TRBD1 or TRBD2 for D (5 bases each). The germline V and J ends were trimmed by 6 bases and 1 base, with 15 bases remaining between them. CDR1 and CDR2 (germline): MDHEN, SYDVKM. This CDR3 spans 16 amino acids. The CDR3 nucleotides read TGTGCCAGCAGCTACCTTACTGGGGGGAACACCGGGGAGCTGTTTTTT. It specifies CASSYLTGGNTGELFF.

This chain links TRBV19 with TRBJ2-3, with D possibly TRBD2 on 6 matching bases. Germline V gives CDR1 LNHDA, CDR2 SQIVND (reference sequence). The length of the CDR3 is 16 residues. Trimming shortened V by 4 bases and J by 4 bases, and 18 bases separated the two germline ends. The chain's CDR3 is CASSTTVGSWPDTQYF. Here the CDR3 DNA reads TGTGCCAGTAGTACCACAGTCGGGAGTTGGCCAGATACGCAGTATTTT.

CDR3 residues: CASSVEASGNTIYF. CDR3 coding DNA: TGTGCCAGCAGCGTAGAGGCCTCAGGAAACACCATATATTTT. The chain recombines TRBV9 with TRBJ1-3; D unclear. Trimming took 0 bases from V and 4 from J, leaving 8 bases between them. The V gene's germline CDR1 is SGDLS and CDR2 YYNGEE. This CDR3 has 14 amino acids.

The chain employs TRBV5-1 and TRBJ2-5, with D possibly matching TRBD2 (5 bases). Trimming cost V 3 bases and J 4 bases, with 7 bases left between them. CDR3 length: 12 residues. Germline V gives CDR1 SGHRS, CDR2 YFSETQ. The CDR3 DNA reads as TGCGCCAGCAGCTCGGGGTTAGAGACCCAGTACTTC. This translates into CASSSGLETQYF.

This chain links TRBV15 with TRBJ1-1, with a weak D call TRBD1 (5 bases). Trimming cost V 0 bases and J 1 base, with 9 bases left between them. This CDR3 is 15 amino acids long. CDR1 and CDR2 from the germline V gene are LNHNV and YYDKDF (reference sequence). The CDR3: CATSRDQGENTEAFF. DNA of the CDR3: TGTGCCACCAGCAGAGACCAAGGGGAGAACACTGAAGCTTTCTTT.

The DNA of the CDR3 is TGTGCCAGCAGCCAGCGGGACAGGGGGTACGCTTTCTTT. As protein: CASSQRDRGYAFF. The J gene is TRBJ1-1, the V gene TRBV14, with 11 bases lining up with TRBD1. The trim removed 3 bases at V and 11 bases at J, leaving 5 bases unmatched. CDR3 size: 13 residues. Germline CDR1 is SGHDN and CDR2 is FVKESK.

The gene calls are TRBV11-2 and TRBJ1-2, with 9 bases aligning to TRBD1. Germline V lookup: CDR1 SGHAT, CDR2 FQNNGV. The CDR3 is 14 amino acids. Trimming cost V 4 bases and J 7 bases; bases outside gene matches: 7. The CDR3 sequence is CASSSGQGQRGYTF. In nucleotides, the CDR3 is TGTGCCAGCAGCTCCGGACAGGGGCAGCGTGGCTACACCTTC. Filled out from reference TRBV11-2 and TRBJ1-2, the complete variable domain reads EAGVAQSPRYKIIEKRQSVAFWCNPISGHATLYWYQQILGQGPKLLIQFQNNGVVDDSQLPKDRFSAERLKGVDSTLKIQPAKLEDSAVYLCASSSGQGQRGYTFGSGTRLTVV.

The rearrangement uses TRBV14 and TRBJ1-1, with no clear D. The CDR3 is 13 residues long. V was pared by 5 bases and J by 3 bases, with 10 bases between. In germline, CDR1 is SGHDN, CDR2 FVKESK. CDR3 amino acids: CASSLTPDTEAFF. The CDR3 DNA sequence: TGTGCCAGCAGCTTGACACCTGACACTGAAGCTTTCTTT.

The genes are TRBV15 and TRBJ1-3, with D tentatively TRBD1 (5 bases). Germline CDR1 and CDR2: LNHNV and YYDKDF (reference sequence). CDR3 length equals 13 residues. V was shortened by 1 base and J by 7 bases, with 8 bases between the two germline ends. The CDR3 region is CATSRGPGNTIYF. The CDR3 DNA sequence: TGTGCCACCAGCAGAGGCCCAGGGAACACCATATATTTT.

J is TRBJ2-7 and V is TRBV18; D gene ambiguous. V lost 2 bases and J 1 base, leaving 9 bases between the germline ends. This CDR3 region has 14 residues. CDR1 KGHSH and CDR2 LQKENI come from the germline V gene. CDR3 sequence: CASSPYTGSYEQYF. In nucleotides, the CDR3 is TGTGCCAGCTCACCATATACGGGTTCCTACGAGCAGTACTTC.

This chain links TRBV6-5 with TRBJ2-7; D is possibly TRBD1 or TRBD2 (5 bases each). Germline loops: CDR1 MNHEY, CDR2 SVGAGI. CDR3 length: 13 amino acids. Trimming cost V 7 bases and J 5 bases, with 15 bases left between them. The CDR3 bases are TGTGCCAGCAAACCGGGACGGGGAAACGAGCAGTACTTC. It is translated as CASKPGRGNEQYF.

The CDR3 DNA reads TGTGCTGCCAGTAACTCTGGGTCTGGGGCCAACGTCCTGACTTTC. Protein sequence: CAASNSGSGANVLTF. The chain is built from TRBV19 and TRBJ2-6, with unresolved D. The CDR3 has 15 amino acids. Germline CDR1 is LNHDA and CDR2 is SQIVND (reference sequence).

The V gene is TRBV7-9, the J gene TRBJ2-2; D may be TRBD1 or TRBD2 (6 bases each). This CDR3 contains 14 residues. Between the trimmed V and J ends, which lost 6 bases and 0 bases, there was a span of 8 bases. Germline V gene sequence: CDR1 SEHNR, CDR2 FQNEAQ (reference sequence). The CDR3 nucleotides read TGTGCCAGCAGGAGGGGGGCGAACACCGGGGAGCTGTTTTTT. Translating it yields CASRRGANTGELFF.

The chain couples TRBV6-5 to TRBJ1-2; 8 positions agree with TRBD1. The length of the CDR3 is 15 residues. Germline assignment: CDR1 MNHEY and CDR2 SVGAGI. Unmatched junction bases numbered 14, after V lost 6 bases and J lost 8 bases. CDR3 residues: CASRVPDREVGGYTF. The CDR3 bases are TGTGCCAGCAGGGTCCCGGACAGGGAAGTCGGGGGCTACACCTTC.

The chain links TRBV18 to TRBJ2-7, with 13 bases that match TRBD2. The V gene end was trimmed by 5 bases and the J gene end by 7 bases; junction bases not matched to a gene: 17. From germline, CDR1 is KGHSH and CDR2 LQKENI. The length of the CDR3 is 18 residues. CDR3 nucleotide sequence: TGTGCCAGCTCATCCGAACTTGGACTAGCGGGGGCGCCGGGGGAGCAGTACTTC. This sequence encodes CASSSELGLAGAPGEQYF.